This entry concerns a single TCR beta chain. The sample holds many counts of this clonotype. Its cognate antigen has yet to be identified. Base-call qualities are not available, and no considerably larger clone is one nucleotide away. Hyperthyroidism patients were newly diagnosed, had a disease duration of under 2 months, and were aged 18 to 65 years. Exclusion was applied to patients with uncontrolled infections, other autoimmune diseases, pregnancy or lactation. Clinical symptoms, serum thyroxine and TRAb, thyroid ultrasound, and orbital computed tomography formed the basis for the diagnoses. Blood from progressor patients was drawn when they were first diagnosed with hyperthyroidism, before any ophthalmopathy symptoms appeared. PBMCs were isolated from approximately 10 ml of fresh peripheral blood by Ficoll-Paque density gradient centrifugation. Patients classed as progressors first received a Graves' hyperthyroidism diagnosis and then went on to develop ophthalmopathy during follow-up. Total RNA was extracted using Trizol reagent, and RNA quality was assessed on an Agilent 2100 Bioanalyzer.

This sample stems from a study of T cells in Graves' hyperthyroidism and ophthalmopathy (dated by TCRdb to the late 2010s). Regarding the study in general: Peripheral blood samples were taken at initial diagnosis, before any treatment was given. A discovery cohort of roughly 100 patients, approximately 45 with Graves' ophthalmopathy and 55 to 65 with stable Graves' hyperthyroidism, was used to find distinguishing TCR V-J signatures. Prospective prediction of ophthalmopathy was tested in an independent validation cohort of 18 to 20 hyperthyroidism patients and 15 to 17 patients who later progressed to ophthalmopathy. The 100 discovery patients were randomly divided into training and test sets at a 7:3 ratio. Thyroid tissue and blood T-cell repertoires from roughly six Graves' hyperthyroidism patients were also compared in the study. After sampling, hyperthyroidism patients received methimazole starting at 30 mg daily, and ophthalmopathy patients received high-dose intravenous methylprednisolone. According to the paper, TCR Vbeta CDR3 sequencing was carried out on 135 peripheral blood samples, which came from approximately 43 ophthalmopathy, fewer than 80 hyperthyroidism and approximately 17 progressor patients.

The TCR beta CDR3 regions were amplified from the RNA transcripts. For the first round of RT-PCR on the TCR CDR3, the HTBI primer set was used together with the Qiagen OneStep RT-PCR kit. Libraries were constructed in a second round of multiplex PCR, after which size selection and purification were performed. Libraries were sequenced paired-end with 100 bp reads on an Illumina HiSeq2000. In the authors' own workflow: SOAPnuke was used to process the raw data, throwing out any read that contained adapters or uncalled bases, had a mean Phred below 15, or lacked an exact constant-primer or identifier match. COPE v1.2.5 was used to merge high-quality paired reads, and clonotypes were defined as unique nucleotide sequences. Clonotypes were aligned to IMGT TRBV, TRBD and TRBJ reference segments using MiTCR v1.1. The analysis was restricted to V-J combinations with a frequency above 0.0001, which together covered just over 98% of the repertoires. A TCS score was defined as the ratio of F50 (clonal expansion) to E x V (chaos), with BLOSUM62-based TCRdist applied between CDR3 peptides within each V-J. Welch's t-statistics and random forest reduced roughly 540 V-J features to roughly 13, which were used in a naive Bayes classifier (R e1071). TCRdb reanalyzed the raw reads on its own, using fastp at Q25 for trimming and MiXCR for clone calling, and kept in-frame beta chains. Entries are consolidated by CDR3 protein sequence, retaining the most common genes and DNA. What appears here as the V and J calls and clone size reflects TCRdb's work, not the paper's. Here the sample has 250,000 to 300,000 distinct CDR3 sequences; roughly 15% occur a single time. Jointly, the top ten make up almost 8% of the sample.

The study at large found these results: Most expanded thyroid clonotypes (frequency above 0.001) were also found in blood, which suggests that blood repertoires may mirror thyroid immune responses. A 13 V-J signature model separated ophthalmopathy from stable hyperthyroidism, with approximately 87% sensitivity and 81.08% specificity in cross-validation and 80%/75% in testing. Sample size was not statistically predetermined, and investigators were not blinded to group allocation. In validation, progression to ophthalmopathy was predicted by the model with about 70% sensitivity and 72% to 85% specificity, a median of about 6.4 months before onset.

CDR1 and CDR2, per the germline V gene, are SGDLS and YYNGEE. Trimming at the junction amounts to 1 base on V and 0 bases on J, and the germline ends lie 8 bases apart. CDR3 length: 14 amino acids, cysteine to phenylalanine. Only the CDR3 DNA is retained, 42 bases long and in frame from the first base. What was sequenced was blood. This TCR came from a woman under 40 with Graves' hyperthyroidism that later progressed to Graves' ophthalmopathy. In this chain, TRBV9 is recombined with TRBJ2-7, with the D gene too uncertain to name. The CDR3 reads as follows: CASSVLSGSYEQYF. The nucleotide sequence reads TGTGCCAGCAGCGTACTCTCGGGCTCCTACGAGCAGTACTTC.